This TCR beta chain is from a study of blood T cell repertoires in COVID-19. Turning to the study itself: From T cells, B-cell-depleted T cells, or PBMCs came the material, which was cDNA or gDNA.

Germline-derived CDR1 and CDR2 are SGHRS and YFSETQ. This CDR3 spans 13 amino acids. Germline trimming cut 4 bases from V and 4 bases from J; bases unmatched to any gene: 2. Repertoires were generated with immunoSEQ multiplex PCR, while TCRdb's copy carries only in-frame clones and drops some. The data contain over 200,000 clones, 84% of them singletons. Only a few counts were recorded for this clone. This TCR was sampled from a middle-aged man who had recovered from COVID-19. The material sequenced was peripheral blood. V is TRBV5-1 and J is TRBJ2-7, with 10 nucleotides matching TRBD1. The CDR3 bases are TGCGCCAGCAGCGGGGACAGGGGATACGAGCAGTACTTC. Amino acids: CASSGDRGYEQYF.